The 12 T cell receptor beta chains in this list originate from one sample, sequenced in a study of PD-1 blockade in classical Hodgkin lymphoma (dated by TCRdb to the early 2020s). The label giving this sample's time point can be read as: cycle 1 day 1 (C1D1), immediately before nivolumab initiation. All trial patients had relapsed after autologous stem cell transplantation, with cohorts A, B and C differing in prior brentuximab vedotin exposure. CD8+ T cells were purified from thawed PBMCs by magnetic negative selection with a Miltenyi CD8+ T cell isolation kit. Library preparation employed the immunoSEQ multiplex PCR assay. TCRdb obtained this table from immuneACCESS and retained in-frame rearrangements with V and J assigned. These tables miss some clones; where compared with another copy, unresolved V genes account for less than half of the shortfall, and the remainder is unexplained. The sample records about 27,000 clones, about 90% of which are singletons. The ten largest clones take up approximately 6.3% of the sample.

This sample comprised CD8+ T cells from blood, obtained at baseline. These receptors were taken from a human donor with classical Hodgkin lymphoma.

This clone was counted once. The CDR3 DNA follows: TGTGCCAGCAGCCACCCACTTCTAGCGCCAACCTCTAGCACAGATACGCAGTATTTT. It translates to CASSHPLLAPTSSTDTQYF. The V call is TRBV11-2, the J call TRBJ2-3; D perhaps matches TRBD2 (6 bases). From germline, CDR1 is SGHAT and CDR2 FQNNGV. CDR3 length equals 19 residues. The V gene lost 5 bases and the J gene lost 0 bases, with 24 bases spanning the gap.

The chain links TRBV6-1 to TRBJ2-5; D unresolved. The CDR3 is made up of 14 amino acids. Trimming cost V 2 bases and J 4 bases, with 11 bases left between them. From germline, CDR1 is MNHNS and CDR2 SASEGT. CDR3: CASSELVRPETQYF. The CDR3 DNA reads TGTGCCAGCAGTGAATTAGTGAGGCCAGAGACCCAGTACTTC.

This CDR3 reads CASPYADSNTGELFF. For the CDR3, the DNA is TGTGCCAGCCCGTACGCGGACTCTAACACCGGGGAGCTGTTTTTT. The rearrangement joins TRBV6-1 to TRBJ2-2, with D possibly being TRBD2 (5 bases). Trimming removed 8 bases at V and 2 bases at J, with 15 bases between. The CDR3 loop spans 15 amino acids. Per the germline V gene, CDR1 is MNHNS and CDR2 is SASEGT.

This rearrangement joins TRBV6-1 to TRBJ1-1; no definite D call. V was pared by 2 bases and J by 1 base, with 8 bases between. CDR1 is MNHNS and CDR2 is SASEGT in the germline V gene. The CDR3 is made up of 14 amino acids. The CDR3 nucleotides are TGTGCCAGCAGTGAACCCCGAGCGAACACTGAAGCTTTCTTT. Translation: CASSEPRANTEAFF.

The chain is built from TRBV18 and TRBJ1-3, with D possibly being TRBD1 (6 bases). Germline lookup yields CDR1 KGHSH and CDR2 LQKENI. The CDR3 is made up of 17 amino acids. V was shortened by 2 bases and J by 0 bases, with 14 bases between the two germline ends. CDR3 DNA: TGTGCCAGCTCACCAACTCAGGGGTTACCCTCTGGAAACACCATATATTTT. This translates into CASSPTQGLPSGNTIYF.

The chain has TRBV7-9 and TRBJ2-7; TRBD1 aligns across 8 bases. V dropped 5 bases and J dropped 3; count of bases not matched to a gene: 9. CDR1 and CDR2 (germline): SEHNR, FQNEAQ (reference sequence). The CDR3 is made up of 15 amino acids. The CDR3 DNA reads TGTGCCAGCAGCCCCTCGACAGGGGAACTCTACGAGCAGTACTTC. It translates to CASSPSTGELYEQYF.

The rearrangement links TRBV7-2 to TRBJ2-1; 8 bases map to TRBD2. The length of the CDR3 is 14 residues. V was clipped by 10 bases and J by 6 bases; unmatched bases: 11. The V gene's germline CDR1 is SGHTA and CDR2 FQGNSA. The CDR3 reads CATPAHGGGNEQFF. CDR3 bases: TGTGCCACCCCCGCCCACGGGGGGGGCAATGAGCAGTTCTTC.

This sequence joins TRBV9 and TRBJ1-2; the D gene is possibly TRBD1 (5 bases). Germline CDR1 is SGDLS and CDR2 is YYNGEE. CDR3 length: 11 residues. Trimming left V 6 bases short and J 8 bases short, with 11 bases between. CDR3 nucleotides: TGTGCCAGCAACGACAGAGGCGGCTACACCTTC. It yields the protein CASNDRGGYTF.

The genes are TRBV27 and TRBJ2-5; 9 bases are a match to TRBD1. J gave up 4 bases and V 2 bases, and 8 bases lay outside the gene matches. The germline V gene has CDR1 MNHEY and CDR2 SMNVEV (reference sequence). There are 16 residues in the CDR3. The CDR3 DNA follows: TGTGCCAGCAGTTTAAGAGGTTGGGGACAGGGAGAGACCCAGTACTTC. This gives the protein CASSLRGWGQGETQYF.

This clone was found once. V is TRBV2 and J is TRBJ1-1; tentative D call: TRBD1 (6 bases). V gave up 6 bases and J gave up 4 bases, with 18 bases separating them. This CDR3 is 15 amino acids long. Looked up from germline, CDR1 is SNHLY and CDR2 is FYNNEI. The CDR3 nucleotides are TGTGCCAGCAGCCCGTCCCGGGACATAGCCACTGAAGCTTTCTTT. Amino acid sequence: CASSPSRDIATEAFF.

The chain combines TRBV10-2 with TRBJ2-3; 7 bases map to TRBD2. The CDR3 runs to 15 residues. The germline CDR1 and CDR2 sequences are WSHSY and SAAADI. J lost 5 bases, V lost 6 bases, and 11 bases had no gene match. CDR3 amino acids: CASRFEGGPGDTQYF. In DNA, the CDR3 is TGCGCCAGCAGATTCGAGGGAGGGCCGGGAGATACGCAGTATTTT.

The chain recombines TRBV6-5 with TRBJ2-1; 9 positions agree with TRBD1. This CDR3 has 16 residues. V shed 0 bases, J shed 6 bases, and the junction held 6 bases outside the gene matches. CDR1 is MNHEY, CDR2 SVGAGI, per germline. This chain's CDR3 is CASSYSGQGTGNEQFF. For the CDR3, the DNA is TGTGCCAGCAGTTACTCCGGACAGGGGACGGGCAATGAGCAGTTCTTC.